This T cell receptor (beta chain) was found in a study of CD8 T cells in ankylosing spondylitis. By quantitative 5'-RACE with molecular barcodes, the TCR beta libraries were made. TCRdb redid the calling of the 5' RACE reads with MiXCR, one entry per CDR3 protein. Among hundreds of thousands of distinct CDR3 sequences, approximately 11% were seen once, and the ten largest hold approximately 6.2%. This clonotype was seen only a few times. Antigen unknown. This CDR3 spans 18 amino acids. Trimming took 0 bases from V and 2 from J; bases not matched to a gene: 7. Germline V gene lookup returns CDR1 LGHDT and CDR2 YNNKEL (reference sequence). Study results and caveats: Blood from ankylosing spondylitis patients appeared to carry a characteristic roughly 8-variant TCR beta motif.

Sequences were obtained from blood, either unsorted or a sorted T cell fraction (not recorded which). J is TRBJ2-1 and V is TRBV3-1; TRBD2 aligns across 10 bases. The source is a male donor with ankylosing spondylitis. CDR3 sequence reads: CASSQDLTSGVTYNEQFF. The DNA of the CDR3 is TGTGCCAGCAGCCAAGATCTAACTAGCGGGGTCACCTACAATGAGCAGTTCTTC.